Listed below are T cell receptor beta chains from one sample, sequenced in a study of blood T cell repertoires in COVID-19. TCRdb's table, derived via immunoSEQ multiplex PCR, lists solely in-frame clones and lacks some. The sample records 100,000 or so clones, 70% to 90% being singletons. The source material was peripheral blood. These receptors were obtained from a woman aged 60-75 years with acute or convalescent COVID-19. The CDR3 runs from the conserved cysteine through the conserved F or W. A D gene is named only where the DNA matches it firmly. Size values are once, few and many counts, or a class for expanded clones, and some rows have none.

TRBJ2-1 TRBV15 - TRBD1 CATSSRTGVEQFF TGTGCCACCAGCAGCAGGACAGGGGTTGAGCAGTTCTTC
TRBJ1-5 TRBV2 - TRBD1 CASSLQGEVQPQHF TGTGCCAGCAGCTTACAGGGGGAGGTTCAGCCCCAGCATTTT
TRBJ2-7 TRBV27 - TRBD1 CASRRTGGYEQYF TGTGCCAGCCGACGGACAGGGGGCTACGAGCAGTACTTC
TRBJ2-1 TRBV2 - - CASSEGRGPYNEQFF TGTGCCAGCAGTGAAGGTAGGGGCCCCTACAATGAGCAGTTCTTC
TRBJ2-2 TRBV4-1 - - CASSQVGPSGVGGGELFF TGCGCCAGCAGCCAAGTGGGTCCCAGCGGAGTGGGGGGCGGGGAGCTGTTTTTT
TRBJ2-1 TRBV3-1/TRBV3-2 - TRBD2 CASSQEVGTSSYNEQFF TGTGCCAGCAGCCAAGAAGTCGGGACTAGTTCCTACAATGAGCAGTTCTTC
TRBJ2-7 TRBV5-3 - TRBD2 CARRCSERGLSYEQYF TGTGCCAGAAGGTGTTCGGAGCGGGGGCTCTCCTACGAGCAGTACTTC
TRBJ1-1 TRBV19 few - CASSLAGATEAFF TGTGCCAGTAGTTTGGCGGGTGCCACTGAAGCTTTCTTT
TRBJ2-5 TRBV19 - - CASSPPRQETQYF TGTGCCAGTAGTCCCCCGAGACAAGAGACCCAGTACTTC
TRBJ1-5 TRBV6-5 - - CASSYGGEGQPQHF TGTGCCAGCAGTTATGGGGGGGAGGGTCAGCCCCAGCATTTT
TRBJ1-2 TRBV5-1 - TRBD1 CASSLGAGGPIDTF TGCGCCAGCAGCCTTGGGGCAGGGGGCCCTATAGACACCTTC
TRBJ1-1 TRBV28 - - CASSWSHGTSEAFF TGTGCCAGCAGTTGGTCGCATGGGACATCTGAAGCTTTCTTT
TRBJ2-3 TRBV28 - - CASSSFLDWTDFTDTQYF TGTGCCAGCAGTTCGTTCTTAGACTGGACGGACTTCACAGATACGCAGTATTTT
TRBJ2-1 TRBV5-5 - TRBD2 CASSLAVGLAGDEQFF TGTGCCAGCAGCTTGGCAGTGGGACTAGCGGGAGATGAGCAGTTCTTC
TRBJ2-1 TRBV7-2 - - CASSLVRNEQFF TGTGCCAGCAGCTTAGTTAGAAATGAGCAGTTCTTC
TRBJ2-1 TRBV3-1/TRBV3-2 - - CASSWTSEQFF TGTGCCAGCAGCTGGACTTCTGAGCAGTTCTTC
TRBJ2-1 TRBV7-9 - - CASSLKGPGPYNEQFF TGTGCCAGCAGCTTAAAAGGTCCAGGTCCCTACAATGAGCAGTTCTTC
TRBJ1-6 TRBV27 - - CASSSLDRRNSPLHF TGTGCCAGCAGTTCATTGGACAGAAGGAATTCACCCCTCCACTTT
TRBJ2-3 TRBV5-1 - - CASSLRGASTDTQYF TGCGCCAGCAGCTTGCGCGGGGCTAGCACAGATACGCAGTATTTT
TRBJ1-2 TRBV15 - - CATSSSRYGYTF TGTGCCACCAGCAGTTCCCGCTATGGCTACACCTTC
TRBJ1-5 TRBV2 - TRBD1 CASAGGSGNQPQHF TGTGCCAGCGCAGGGGGATCTGGCAATCAGCCCCAGCATTTT
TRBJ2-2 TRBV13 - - CASSPIRGGTGELFF TGTGCCAGCAGTCCCATTAGGGGGGGTACCGGGGAGCTGTTTTTT
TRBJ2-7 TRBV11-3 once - CAICPAYEQYF TGTGCCATATGTCCCGCCTACGAGCAGTACTTC
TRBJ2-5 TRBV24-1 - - CATSDLGTSTQETQYF TGTGCCACCAGTGATTTGGGCACTAGCACCCAAGAGACCCAGTACTTC
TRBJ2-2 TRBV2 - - CASKSQGNTGELFF TGTGCCAGCAAGTCACAGGGCAACACCGGGGAGCTGTTTTTT
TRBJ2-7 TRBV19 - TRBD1 CASSPPGTGAYEQYF TGTGCCAGTAGTCCCCCCGGGACAGGGGCCTACGAGCAGTACTTC
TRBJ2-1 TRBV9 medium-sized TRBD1 CASSTSGTGTNEQFF TGTGCCAGCAGCACTTCCGGGACAGGGACCAATGAGCAGTTCTTC
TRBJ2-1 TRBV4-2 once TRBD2 CASSQTSGSNEQFF TGTGCCAGCAGCCAGACTAGCGGGAGCAATGAGCAGTTCTTC
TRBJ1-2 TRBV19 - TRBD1 CASSPTGVRRSGYTF TGTGCCAGTAGCCCTACAGGGGTAAGGAGGTCTGGCTACACCTTC
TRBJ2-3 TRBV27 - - CASSQGWGVASTDTQYF TGTGCCAGCAGCCAAGGGTGGGGAGTTGCTAGCACAGATACGCAGTATTTT
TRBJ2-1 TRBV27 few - CASSLSPVQKQFF TGTGCCAGCAGTTTATCCCCAGTCCAAAAGCAGTTCTTC
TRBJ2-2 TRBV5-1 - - CASSLPQGDTGELFF TGCGCCAGCAGCTTGCCTCAGGGCGACACCGGGGAGCTGTTTTTT
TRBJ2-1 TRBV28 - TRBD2 CASSRTSLSNEQFF TGTGCCAGCAGCCGGACTAGTTTGAGTAATGAGCAGTTCTTC
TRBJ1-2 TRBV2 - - CASSEWHSLANYGYTF TGTGCCAGCAGTGAGTGGCACAGCCTCGCTAACTATGGCTACACCTTC
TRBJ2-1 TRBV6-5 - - CASRRTGGSYNEQFF TGTGCCAGCAGGAGGACGGGTGGGAGCTACAATGAGCAGTTCTTC
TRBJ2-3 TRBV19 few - CASSTGVRTDTQYF TGTGCCAGTAGTACGGGGGTTAGGACAGATACGCAGTATTTT
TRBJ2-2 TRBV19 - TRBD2 CASSKRTSASGDTGELFF TGTGCCAGTAGTAAACGGACTAGCGCGAGTGGGGACACCGGGGAGCTGTTTTTT
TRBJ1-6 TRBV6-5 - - CASSYSSGNSPLHF TGTGCCAGCAGTTATTCCAGCGGGAATTCACCCCTCCACTTT
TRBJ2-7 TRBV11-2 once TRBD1 CASSLDLGTATYEQYF TGTGCCAGCAGCTTAGATCTTGGGACAGCAACCTACGAGCAGTACTTC
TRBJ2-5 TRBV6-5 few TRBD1 CASSYGTGKEPQYF TGTGCCAGCAGTTACGGGACAGGGAAAGAGCCCCAGTACTTC
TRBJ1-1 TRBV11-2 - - CASSPNWGGTEAFF TGTGCCAGCAGCCCTAACTGGGGAGGCACTGAAGCTTTCTTT
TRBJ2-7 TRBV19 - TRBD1 CASTPTGASRGEQYF TGTGCCAGCACCCCGACAGGGGCCTCAAGGGGAGAGCAGTACTTC
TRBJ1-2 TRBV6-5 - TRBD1 CASSLDRAYGYTF TGTGCCAGCAGTTTAGACAGGGCCTATGGCTACACCTTC
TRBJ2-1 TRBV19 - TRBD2 CATERAGGNEQFF TGTGCCACCGAACGAGCGGGGGGCAATGAGCAGTTCTTC
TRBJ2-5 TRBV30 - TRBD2 CAWSGGLAAQETQYF TGTGCCTGGAGTGGCGGACTAGCGGCCCAAGAGACCCAGTACTTC
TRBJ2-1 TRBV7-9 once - CASSLRQGSSSEQFF TGTGCCAGCAGCTTACGCCAGGGTTCCTCCTCCGAGCAGTTCTTC
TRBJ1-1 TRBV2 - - CASSANRDTEAFF TGTGCCAGCAGTGCTAACAGGGACACTGAAGCTTTCTTT
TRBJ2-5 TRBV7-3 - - CASSLGQAGTQYF TGTGCCAGCAGCTTAGGTCAAGCGGGGACCCAGTACTTC
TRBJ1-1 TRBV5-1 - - CASSLDGQRHTEAFF TGCGCCAGCAGCTTGGATGGTCAGAGGCACACTGAAGCTTTCTTT
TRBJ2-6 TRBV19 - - CASSPRTSGANVLTF TGTGCCAGTAGTCCCCGGACATCTGGGGCCAACGTCCTGACTTTC
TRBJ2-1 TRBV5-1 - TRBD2 CASSSLAGGVDEQFF TGCGCCAGCAGCTCACTAGCGGGCGGTGTAGATGAGCAGTTCTTC
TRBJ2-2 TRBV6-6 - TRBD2 CASSYVGLAGGELFF TGTGCCAGCAGTTACGTGGGACTAGCGGGCGGGGAGCTGTTTTTT
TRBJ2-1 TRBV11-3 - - CASSLGGYGNSYNEQFF TGTGCCAGCAGCCTTGGGGGGTACGGGAACTCCTACAATGAGCAGTTCTTC
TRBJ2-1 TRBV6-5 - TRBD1 CASSSEATGTYNEQFF TGTGCCAGCAGTTCCGAGGCGACAGGGACCTACAATGAGCAGTTCTTC
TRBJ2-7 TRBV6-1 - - CASSDYAGRYEQYF TGTGCCAGCAGTGATTACGCGGGGCGATACGAGCAGTACTTC